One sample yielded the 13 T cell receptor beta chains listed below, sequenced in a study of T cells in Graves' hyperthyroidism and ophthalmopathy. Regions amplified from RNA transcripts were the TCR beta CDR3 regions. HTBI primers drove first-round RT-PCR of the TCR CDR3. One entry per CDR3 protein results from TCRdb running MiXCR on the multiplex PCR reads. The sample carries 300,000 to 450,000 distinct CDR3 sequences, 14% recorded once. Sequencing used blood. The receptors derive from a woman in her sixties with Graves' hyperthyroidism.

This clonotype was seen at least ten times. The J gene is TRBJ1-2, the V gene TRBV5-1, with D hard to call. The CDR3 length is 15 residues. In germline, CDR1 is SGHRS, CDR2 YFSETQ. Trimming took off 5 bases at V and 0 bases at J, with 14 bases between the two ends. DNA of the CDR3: TGCGCCAGCAGTCGGGAAGGACGACCTAACTATGGCTACACCTTC. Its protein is CASSREGRPNYGYTF.

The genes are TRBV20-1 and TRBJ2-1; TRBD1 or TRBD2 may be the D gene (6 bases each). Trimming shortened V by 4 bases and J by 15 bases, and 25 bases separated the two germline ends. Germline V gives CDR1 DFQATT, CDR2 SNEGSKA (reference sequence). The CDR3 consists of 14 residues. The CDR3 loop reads CSAKSTQGTAEGFF. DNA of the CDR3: TGCAGTGCTAAGTCTACTCAGGGGACTGCAGAGGGGTTCTTC.

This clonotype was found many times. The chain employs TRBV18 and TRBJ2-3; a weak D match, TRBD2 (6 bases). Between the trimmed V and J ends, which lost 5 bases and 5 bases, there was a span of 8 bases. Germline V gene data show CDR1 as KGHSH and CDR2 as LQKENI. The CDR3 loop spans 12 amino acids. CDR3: CASSTGLDTQYF. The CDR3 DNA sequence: TGTGCCAGCTCAACGGGACTAGATACGCAGTATTTT.

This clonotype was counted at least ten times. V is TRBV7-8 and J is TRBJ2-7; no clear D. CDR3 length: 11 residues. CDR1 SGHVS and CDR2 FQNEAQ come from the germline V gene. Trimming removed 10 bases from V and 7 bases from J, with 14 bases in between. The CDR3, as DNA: TGTGCCACGGCGACCGTGGGAGAGCAGTACTTC. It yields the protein CATATVGEQYF.

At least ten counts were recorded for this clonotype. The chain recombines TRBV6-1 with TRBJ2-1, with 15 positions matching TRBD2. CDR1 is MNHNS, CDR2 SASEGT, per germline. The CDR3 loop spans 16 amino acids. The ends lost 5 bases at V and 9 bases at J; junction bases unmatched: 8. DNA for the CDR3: TGTGCCAGCAGTCCCCGGACTAGCGGGAGGGCCTCTGAGCAGTTCTTC. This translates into CASSPRTSGRASEQFF.

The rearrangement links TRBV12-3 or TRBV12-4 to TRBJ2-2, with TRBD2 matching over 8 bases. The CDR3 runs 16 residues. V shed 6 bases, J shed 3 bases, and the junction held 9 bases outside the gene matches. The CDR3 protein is CASRPPGGGYTGELFF. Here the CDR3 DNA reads TGTGCCAGCAGGCCACCGGGAGGGGGATACACCGGGGAGCTGTTTTTT.

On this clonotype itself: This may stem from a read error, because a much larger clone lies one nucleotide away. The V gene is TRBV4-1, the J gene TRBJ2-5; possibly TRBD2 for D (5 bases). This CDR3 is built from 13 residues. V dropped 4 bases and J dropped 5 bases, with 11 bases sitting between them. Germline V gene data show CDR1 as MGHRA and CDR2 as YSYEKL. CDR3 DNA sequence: TGCGCCAGCAGCCTGTGGAGGCGGGAGACCCAGTACTTC. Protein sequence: CASSLWRRETQYF.

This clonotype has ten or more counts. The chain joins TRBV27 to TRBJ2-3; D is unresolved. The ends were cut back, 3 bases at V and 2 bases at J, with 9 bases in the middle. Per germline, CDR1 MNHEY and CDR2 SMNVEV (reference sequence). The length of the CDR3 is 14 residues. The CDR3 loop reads CASSFRQLTDTQYF. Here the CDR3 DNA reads TGTGCCAGCAGTTTCAGGCAACTCACAGATACGCAGTATTTT.

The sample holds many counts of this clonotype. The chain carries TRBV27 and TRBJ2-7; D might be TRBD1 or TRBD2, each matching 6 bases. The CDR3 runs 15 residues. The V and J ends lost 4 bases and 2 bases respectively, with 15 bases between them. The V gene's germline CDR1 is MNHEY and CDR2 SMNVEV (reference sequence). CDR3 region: CASSSRGWEAYEQYF. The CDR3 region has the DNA TGTGCCAGCAGTTCGAGGGGGTGGGAGGCCTACGAGCAGTACTTC.

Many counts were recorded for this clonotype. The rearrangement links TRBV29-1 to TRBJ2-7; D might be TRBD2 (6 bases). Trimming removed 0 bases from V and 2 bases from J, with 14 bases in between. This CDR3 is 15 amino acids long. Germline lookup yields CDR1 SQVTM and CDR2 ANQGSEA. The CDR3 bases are TGCAGCGTTGAAGAGACCAGGCGGGGAACCTACGAGCAGTACTTC. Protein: CSVEETRRGTYEQYF.

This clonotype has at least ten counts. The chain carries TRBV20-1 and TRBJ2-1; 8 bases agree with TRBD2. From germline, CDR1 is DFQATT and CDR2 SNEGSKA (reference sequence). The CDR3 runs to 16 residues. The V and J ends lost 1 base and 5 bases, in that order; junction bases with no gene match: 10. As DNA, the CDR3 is TGCAGTGCTAGAGGAGGGAGTAGCGGGATGGACAATGAGCAGTTCTTC. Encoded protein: CSARGGSSGMDNEQFF.

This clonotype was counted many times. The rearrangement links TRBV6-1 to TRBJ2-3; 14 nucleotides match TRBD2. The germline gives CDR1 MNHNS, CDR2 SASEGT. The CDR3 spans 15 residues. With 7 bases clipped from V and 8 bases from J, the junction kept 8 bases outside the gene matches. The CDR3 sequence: CASTDGLAGGGTQYF. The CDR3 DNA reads TGTGCCAGCACCGACGGACTAGCGGGAGGAGGTACGCAGTATTTT.

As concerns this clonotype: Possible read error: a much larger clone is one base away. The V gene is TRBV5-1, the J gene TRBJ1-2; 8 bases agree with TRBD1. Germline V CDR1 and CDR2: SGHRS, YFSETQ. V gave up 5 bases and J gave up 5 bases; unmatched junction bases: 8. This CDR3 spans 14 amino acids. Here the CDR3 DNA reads TGCGCCAGCAGAAGGACAGGGAATTATTATGGCTACACCTTC. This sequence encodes CASRRTGNYYGYTF.